This T cell receptor beta chain came from a study of T cells in Graves' hyperthyroidism and ophthalmopathy. The V segment lost 1 base and the J segment 6 bases; nucleotides outside the gene matches: 25. CDR1 LGHNA and CDR2 YSLEER come from the germline V gene. The CDR3 spans 22 residues. TCR beta CDR3 regions were amplified from RNA. HTBI primers drove first-round RT-PCR of the TCR CDR3. TCRdb analysed the multiplex PCR reads with MiXCR anew, one entry per CDR3 protein. The data hold approximately 740,000 distinct CDR3 sequences, with less than 15% observed a single time. Input material: blood. V and J are TRBV4-3 and TRBJ2-2; 8 bases agree with TRBD2. This receptor was taken from a woman between 18 and 29 years old with Graves' hyperthyroidism. CDR3 sequence (DNA): TGCGCCAGCAGCCAAGGCCCCATCGGGGGGGCCAGGCCTATTATGGTATCCGGGGAGCTGTTTTTT. Encoded protein: CASSQGPIGGARPIMVSGELFF.